This paragraph reports one T cell receptor (beta chain). Its target is unknown. This CDR3 is 13 amino acids long. V was cut by 4 bases and J by 4 bases, with 10 bases left in between. Germline V gene lookup returns CDR1 SGHRS and CDR2 YFSETQ. This sample is drawn from a study of shared clonotypes between healthy human individuals. Study-level results: In a few donors, about 5% of naive CD4 clonotypes appeared in common.

Profiled with immunoSEQ multiplex PCR; TCRdb holds only in-frame clones, not every one. The data hold some 2,000,000 clones, with 95% observed a single time. The chain is built from TRBV5-1 and TRBJ2-3, with unresolved D. The TCR comes from a man between 18 and 29 years old in good health. The sample taken for sequencing was naive CD4+ T cells sorted from blood. Subset: CD45RA+ positively selected. CDR3 bases: TGCGCCAGCAGCCCAATTCCCGCAGATACGCAGTATTTT. Protein sequence: CASSPIPADTQYF. The entire variable domain, with the rest obtained from reference TRBV5-1 and TRBJ2-3, is as follows: KAGVTQTPRYLIKTRGQQVTLSCSPISGHRSVSWYQQTPGQGLQFLFEYFSETQRNKGNFPGRFSGRQFSNSRSEMNVSTLELGDSALYLCASSPIPADTQYFGPGTRLTVL.